The entry that follows covers one T cell receptor beta chain sequence. Its antigen is as yet unknown. The data were obtained in a study of beta chain features in type 1 diabetes. Study-level points and caveats: TCRB CDR3s were moderately but significantly shorter in Type 1 diabetes patients in all four CD4+ subsets. Fewer junction insertions and more nucleotide deletions appeared in type 1 diabetes patients. Patients' naive, central memory and Treg TCRB repertoires seemed closer to one another than those of healthy donors.

V was pared by 5 bases and J by 0 bases, with 17 bases between. The CDR3 is 16 amino acids. Germline V gives CDR1 MDHEN, CDR2 SYDVKM. Isolated RNA was reverse transcribed in full, so expressed TCRB transcripts were sequenced. Data came from immunoSEQ multiplex PCR; TCRdb stores just in-frame clones and leaves some out. The sample contains under 350,000 clones, approximately 15% of which appear only once. The clonotype originates from a man younger than 45 with type 1 diabetes. Input material: naive CD4+ T cells from blood. The V and J genes are TRBV28 and TRBJ2-7; TRBD2 is a possible D gene (6 bases). As DNA, the CDR3 is TGTGCCAGCAGTCCTCATTGGGCGGGATCCTCCTACGAGCAGTACTTC. Translated: CASSPHWAGSSYEQYF.